This TCR beta chain was identified in a study of T cells after yellow fever vaccination. Study-level points and caveats: CD4 and CD8 compartments shared a small share of clonotypes, likely from convergent recombination. One caveat is that FACS-sorted repertoires could contain abundant clonotypes contaminating from the bulk population.

As TCR cDNA was made by 5'RACE template switching, a universal primer site and UMIs were added. Each CDR3 protein gets one entry after TCRdb re-called the 5' RACE reads with MiXCR. The repertoire holds more than 450,000 distinct CDR3 sequences, with around a fifth as singletons. Germline V CDR1 and CDR2: GTSNPN, SVGIG (reference sequence). J lost 6 bases, V lost 8 bases, and 5 bases had no gene match. This CDR3 is built from 12 residues. This clonotype was counted between two and nine times. Its matching antigen is unknown. J is TRBJ2-5 and V is TRBV30, with 11 bases lining up with TRBD2. The sample here was PBMCs, taken less than 25 days after the first yellow fever vaccination. This clonotype originated in a man aged 18-30 years who received the YFV17D yellow fever vaccine. The CDR3 spells CARSTSGKTQYF. As DNA, the CDR3 is TGTGCCCGTTCGACTAGCGGGAAGACCCAGTACTTC.